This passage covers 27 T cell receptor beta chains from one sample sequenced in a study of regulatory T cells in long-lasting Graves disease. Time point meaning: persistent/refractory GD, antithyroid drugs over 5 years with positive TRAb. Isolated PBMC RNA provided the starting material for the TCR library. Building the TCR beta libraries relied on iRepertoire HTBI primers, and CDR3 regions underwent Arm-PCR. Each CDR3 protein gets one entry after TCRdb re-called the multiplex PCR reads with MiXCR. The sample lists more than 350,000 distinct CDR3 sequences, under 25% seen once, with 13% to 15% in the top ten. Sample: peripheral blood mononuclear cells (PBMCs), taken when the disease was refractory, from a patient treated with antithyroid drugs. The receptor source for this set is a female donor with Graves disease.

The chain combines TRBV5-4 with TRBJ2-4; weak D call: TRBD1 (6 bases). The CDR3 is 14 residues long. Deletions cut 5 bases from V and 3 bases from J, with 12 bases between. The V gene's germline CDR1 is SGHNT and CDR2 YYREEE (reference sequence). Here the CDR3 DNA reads TGTGCCAGCAGTTCAGGGGAAGGCAAAAACATTCAGTACTTC. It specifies CASSSGEGKNIQYF. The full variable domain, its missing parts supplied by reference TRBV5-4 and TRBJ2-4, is ETGVTQSPTHLIKTRGQQVTLRCSSQSGHNTVSWYQQALGQGPQFIFQYYREEENGRGNFPPRFSGLQFPNYSSELNVNALELDDSALYLCASSSGEGKNIQYFGAGTRLSVL.

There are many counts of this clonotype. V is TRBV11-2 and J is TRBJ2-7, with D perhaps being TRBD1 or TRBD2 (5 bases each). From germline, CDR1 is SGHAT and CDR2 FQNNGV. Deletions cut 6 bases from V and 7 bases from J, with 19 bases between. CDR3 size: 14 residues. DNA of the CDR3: TGTGCCAGCAGTCATCTTAGGGACCTCAGAGAGCAGTACTTC. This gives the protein CASSHLRDLREQYF.

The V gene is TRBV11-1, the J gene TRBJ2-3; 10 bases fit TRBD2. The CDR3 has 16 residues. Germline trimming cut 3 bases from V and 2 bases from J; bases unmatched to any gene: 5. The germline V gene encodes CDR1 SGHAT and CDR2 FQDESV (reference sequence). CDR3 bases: TGTGCCAGCAGCTTCGAGCGGGGGGGCGTCACAGATACGCAGTATTTT. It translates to CASSFERGGVTDTQYF.

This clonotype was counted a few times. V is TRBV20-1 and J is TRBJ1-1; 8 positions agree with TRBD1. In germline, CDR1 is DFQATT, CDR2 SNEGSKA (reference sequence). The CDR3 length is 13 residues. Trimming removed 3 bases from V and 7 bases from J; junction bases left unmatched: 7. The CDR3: CSASLQGGFEAFF. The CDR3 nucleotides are TGCAGTGCTAGTTTACAGGGGGGTTTTGAAGCTTTCTTT.

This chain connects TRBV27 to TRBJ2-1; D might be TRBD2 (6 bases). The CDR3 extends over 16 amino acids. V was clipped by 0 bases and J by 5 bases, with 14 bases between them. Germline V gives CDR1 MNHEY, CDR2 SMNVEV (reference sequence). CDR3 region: CASSLSSGWRDNEQFF. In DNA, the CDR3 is TGTGCCAGCAGTTTATCCTCAGGGTGGAGGGACAATGAGCAGTTCTTC.

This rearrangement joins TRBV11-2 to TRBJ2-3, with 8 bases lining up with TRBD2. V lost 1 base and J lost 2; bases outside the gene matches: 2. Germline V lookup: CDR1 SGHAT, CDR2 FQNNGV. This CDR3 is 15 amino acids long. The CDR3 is CASSLGGRNTDTQYF. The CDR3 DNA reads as TGTGCCAGCAGCTTAGGCGGGAGGAACACAGATACGCAGTATTTT.

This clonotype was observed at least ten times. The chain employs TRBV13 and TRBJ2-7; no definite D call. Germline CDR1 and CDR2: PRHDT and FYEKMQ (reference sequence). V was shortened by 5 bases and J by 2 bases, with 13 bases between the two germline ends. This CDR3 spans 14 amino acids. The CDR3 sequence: CASSVARSTYEQYF. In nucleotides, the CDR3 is TGTGCCAGCAGCGTAGCAAGGTCGACCTACGAGCAGTACTTC.

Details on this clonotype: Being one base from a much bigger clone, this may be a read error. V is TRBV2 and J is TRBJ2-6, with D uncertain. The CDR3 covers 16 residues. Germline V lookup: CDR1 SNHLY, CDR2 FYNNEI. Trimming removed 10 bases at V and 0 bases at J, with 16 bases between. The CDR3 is CANNPLGSSGANVLTF. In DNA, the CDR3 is TGTGCCAACAACCCCCTTGGTTCCTCTGGGGCCAACGTCCTGACTTTC.

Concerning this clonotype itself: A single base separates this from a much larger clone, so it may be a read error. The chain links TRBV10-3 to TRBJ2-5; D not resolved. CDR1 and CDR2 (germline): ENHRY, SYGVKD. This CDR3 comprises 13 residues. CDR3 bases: TGTGCCATCAGTGAGGGCCAGCAAGAGACCCGGTACTTC. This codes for CAISEGQQETRYF.

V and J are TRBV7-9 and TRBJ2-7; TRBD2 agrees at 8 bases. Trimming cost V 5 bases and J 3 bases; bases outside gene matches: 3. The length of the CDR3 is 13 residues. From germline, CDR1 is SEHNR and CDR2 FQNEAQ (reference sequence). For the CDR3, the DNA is TGTGCCAGCAGCCCCCGGGAGGGCTACGAGCAGTACTTC. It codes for CASSPREGYEQYF.

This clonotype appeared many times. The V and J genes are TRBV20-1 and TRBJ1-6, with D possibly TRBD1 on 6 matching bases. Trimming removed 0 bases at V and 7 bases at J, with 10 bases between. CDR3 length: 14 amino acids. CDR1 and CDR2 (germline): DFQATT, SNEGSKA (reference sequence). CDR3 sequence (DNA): TGCAGTGCTAGAGAGGGGGCCCCCAATTCACCCCTCCACTTT. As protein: CSAREGAPNSPLHF.

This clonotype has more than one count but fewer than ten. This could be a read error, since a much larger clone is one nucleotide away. CDR3 nucleotide sequence: TGTGCCAGCAAGGAGAGCAATCAGCCCCAGCATTTT. Protein sequence: CASKESNQPQHF. This rearrangement joins TRBV28 to TRBJ1-5, with D unresolved. V shed 7 bases and J shed 1 base, with 5 bases lying between them. The CDR3 length is 12 residues. Germline V gene lookup returns CDR1 MDHEN and CDR2 SYDVKM.

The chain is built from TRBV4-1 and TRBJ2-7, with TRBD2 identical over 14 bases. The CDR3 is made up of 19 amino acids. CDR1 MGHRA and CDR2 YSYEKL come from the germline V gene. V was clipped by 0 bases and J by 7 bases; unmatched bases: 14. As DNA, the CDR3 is TGCGCCAGCAGCCAAGATCGGTTGGGACTAGCGGGAGATGTAGTGGAGCAGTACTTC. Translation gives CASSQDRLGLAGDVVEQYF.

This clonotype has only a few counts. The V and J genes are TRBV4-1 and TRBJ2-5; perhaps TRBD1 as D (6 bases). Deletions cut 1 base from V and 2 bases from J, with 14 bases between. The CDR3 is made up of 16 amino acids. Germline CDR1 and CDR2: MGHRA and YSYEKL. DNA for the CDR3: TGCGCCAGCAGCCAAGGTGGTACAGGGCGGCAAGAGACCCAGTACTTC. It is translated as CASSQGGTGRQETQYF.

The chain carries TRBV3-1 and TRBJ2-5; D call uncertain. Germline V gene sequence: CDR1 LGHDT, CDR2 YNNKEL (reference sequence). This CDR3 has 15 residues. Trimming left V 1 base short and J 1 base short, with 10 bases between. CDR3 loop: CASSQVPRGQETQYF. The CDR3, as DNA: TGTGCCAGCAGCCAAGTTCCGCGCGGCCAAGAGACCCAGTACTTC.

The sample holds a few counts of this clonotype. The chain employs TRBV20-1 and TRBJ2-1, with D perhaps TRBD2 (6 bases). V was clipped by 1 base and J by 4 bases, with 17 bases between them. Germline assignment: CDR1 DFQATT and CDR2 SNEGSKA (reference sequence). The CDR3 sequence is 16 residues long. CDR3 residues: CSARGKLATPYNEQFF. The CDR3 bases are TGCAGTGCTAGAGGGAAACTAGCAACACCTTACAATGAGCAGTTCTTC.

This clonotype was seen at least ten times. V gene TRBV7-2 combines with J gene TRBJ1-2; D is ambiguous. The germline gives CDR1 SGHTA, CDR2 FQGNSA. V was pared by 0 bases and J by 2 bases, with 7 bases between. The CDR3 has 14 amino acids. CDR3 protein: CASSLADSNYGYTF. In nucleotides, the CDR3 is TGTGCCAGCAGCTTAGCAGACTCAAACTATGGCTACACCTTC.

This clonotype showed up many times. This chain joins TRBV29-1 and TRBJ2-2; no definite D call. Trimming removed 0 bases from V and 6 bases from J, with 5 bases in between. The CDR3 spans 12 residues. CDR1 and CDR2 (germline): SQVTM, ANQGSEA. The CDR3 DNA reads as TGCAGCGTTGAAGAAGGGTCCGGGGAGCTGTTTTTT. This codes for CSVEEGSGELFF.

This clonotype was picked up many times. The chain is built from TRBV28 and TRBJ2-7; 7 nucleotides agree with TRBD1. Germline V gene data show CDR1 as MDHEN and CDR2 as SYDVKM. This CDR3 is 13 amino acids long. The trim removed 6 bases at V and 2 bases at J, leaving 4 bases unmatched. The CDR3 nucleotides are TGTGCCAGCAGGTCAAGGGGGCCCTACGAGCAGTACTTC. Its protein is CASRSRGPYEQYF.

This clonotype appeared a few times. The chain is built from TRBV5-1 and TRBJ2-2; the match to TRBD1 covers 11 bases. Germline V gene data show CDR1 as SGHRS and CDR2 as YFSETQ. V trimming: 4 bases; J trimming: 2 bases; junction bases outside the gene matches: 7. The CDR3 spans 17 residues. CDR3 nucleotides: TGCGCCAGCAGCCCTGGACAGGGGGCTCGAAACACCGGGGAGCTGTTTTTT. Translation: CASSPGQGARNTGELFF. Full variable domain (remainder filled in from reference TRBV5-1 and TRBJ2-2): KAGVTQTPRYLIKTRGQQVTLSCSPISGHRSVSWYQQTPGQGLQFLFEYFSETQRNKGNFPGRFSGRQFSNSRSEMNVSTLELGDSALYLCASSPGQGARNTGELFFGEGSRLTVL.

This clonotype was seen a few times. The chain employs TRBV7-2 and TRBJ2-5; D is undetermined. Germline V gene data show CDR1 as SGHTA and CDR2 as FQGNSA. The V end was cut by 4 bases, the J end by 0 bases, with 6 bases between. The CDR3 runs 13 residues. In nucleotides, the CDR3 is TGTGCCAGCAGCTGGGCAAACCAAGAGACCCAGTACTTC. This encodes CASSWANQETQYF. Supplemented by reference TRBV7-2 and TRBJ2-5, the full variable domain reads GAGVSQSPSNKVTEKGKDVELRCDPISGHTALYWYRQSLGQGLEFLIYFQGNSAPDKSGLPSDRFSAERTGGSVSTLTIQRTQQEDSAVYLCASSWANQETQYFGPGTRLLVL.

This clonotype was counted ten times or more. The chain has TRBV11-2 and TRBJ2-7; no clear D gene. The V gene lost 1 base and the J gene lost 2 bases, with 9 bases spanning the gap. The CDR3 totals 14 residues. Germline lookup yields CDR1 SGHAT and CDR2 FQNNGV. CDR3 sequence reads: CASSLGFQAYEQYF. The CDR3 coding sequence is TGTGCCAGCAGCTTAGGCTTCCAGGCCTACGAGCAGTACTTC.

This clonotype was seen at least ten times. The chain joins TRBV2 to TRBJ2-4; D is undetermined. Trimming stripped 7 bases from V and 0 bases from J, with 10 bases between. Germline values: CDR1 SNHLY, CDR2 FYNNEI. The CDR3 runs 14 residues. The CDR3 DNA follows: TGTGCCAGCACTAAGAAGGTAGCCAAAAACATTCAGTACTTC. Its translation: CASTKKVAKNIQYF.

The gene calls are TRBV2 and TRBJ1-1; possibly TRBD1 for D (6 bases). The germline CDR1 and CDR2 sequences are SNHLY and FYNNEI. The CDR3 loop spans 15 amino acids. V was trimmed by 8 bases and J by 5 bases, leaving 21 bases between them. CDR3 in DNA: TGTGCCAGCCGCGCCGCTTCGACAGGCTTGACTGAAGCTTTCTTT. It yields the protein CASRAASTGLTEAFF.

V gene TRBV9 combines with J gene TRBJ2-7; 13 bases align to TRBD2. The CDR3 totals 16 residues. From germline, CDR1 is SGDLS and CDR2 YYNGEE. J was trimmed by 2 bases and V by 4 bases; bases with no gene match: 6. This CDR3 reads CASSRGLAGLAYEQYF. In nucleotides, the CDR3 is TGTGCCAGCAGCCGGGGACTAGCGGGACTAGCCTACGAGCAGTACTTC.

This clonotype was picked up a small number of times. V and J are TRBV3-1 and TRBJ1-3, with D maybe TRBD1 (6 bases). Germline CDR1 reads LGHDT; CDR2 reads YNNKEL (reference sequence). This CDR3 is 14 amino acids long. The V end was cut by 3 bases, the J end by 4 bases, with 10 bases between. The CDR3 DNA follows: TGTGCCAGCAGCCAGCGGACAGCCGGAAACACCATATATTTT. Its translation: CASSQRTAGNTIYF.

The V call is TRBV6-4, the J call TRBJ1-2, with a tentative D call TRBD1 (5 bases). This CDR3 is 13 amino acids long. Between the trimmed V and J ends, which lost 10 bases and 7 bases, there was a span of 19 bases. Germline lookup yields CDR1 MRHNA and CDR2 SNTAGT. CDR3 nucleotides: TGTGCCATACCTCCCCGGGGCCCGGGTGGCTACACCTTC. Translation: CAIPPRGPGGYTF.